What follows are 6 T cell receptor beta chains derived from one specimen sequenced in a study of CD8+ T cells in alopecia areata. Reverse transcription of extracted RNA yielded cDNA, which provided the sequencing template. Produced via immunoSEQ multiplex PCR; TCRdb's table is partial and in-frame only. Among more than 95,000 clones listed, approximately 59% were seen once. Treatment defined: oral pan-JAK inhibitor, 5-10 mg twice daily. The sequencing used CD8+ T cells sorted from blood, collected at week 4, from a patient treated with tofacitinib. The receptors here all came from a human donor with alopecia areata.

The CDR3 is CASMEESFYGYTF. The CDR3 nucleotides are TGTGCCAGTATGGAGGAGTCCTTCTATGGCTACACCTTC. The chain is built from TRBV19 and TRBJ1-2; D ambiguous. Germline CDR1 LNHDA, CDR2 SQIVND (reference sequence). The CDR3 contains 13 residues. Trimming shortened V by 7 bases and J by 4 bases, and 13 bases separated the two germline ends.

This clone was found a few times. The V gene is TRBV29-1, the J gene TRBJ2-5; D possibly uses TRBD1 or TRBD2 (7 bases each). This CDR3 has 16 residues. V was cut by 0 bases and J by 5 bases, with 19 bases left in between. Germline CDR1 reads SQVTM; CDR2 reads ANQGSEA. The DNA for the CDR3 is TGCAGCGTTGAAGAAACCGCGACAGGGAGGGTGGAGACCCAGTACTTC. It yields the protein CSVEETATGRVETQYF.

This clone was seen a few times. The chain couples TRBV9 to TRBJ2-7; D is unresolved. Germline loops: CDR1 SGDLS, CDR2 YYNGEE. The V and J ends lost 0 bases and 4 bases respectively, with 5 bases between them. The CDR3 has 12 residues. CDR3 region: CASSVEGYEQYF. The CDR3 DNA reads TGTGCCAGCAGCGTAGAGGGTTACGAGCAGTACTTC.

This chain connects TRBV29-1 to TRBJ2-3, with D perhaps TRBD1 (6 bases). The CDR3 covers 12 residues. CDR1 is SQVTM and CDR2 is ANQGSEA in the germline V gene. The V gene lost 7 bases and the J gene lost 2 bases, with 10 bases spanning the gap. CDR3 protein: CSEDSYTDTQYF. Written as DNA, the CDR3 is TGCAGCGAGGACAGCTACACAGATACGCAGTATTTT.

A remark on this clone: Additional DNA sequences in this sample encode the identical CDR3. The chain links TRBV4-1 to TRBJ2-7; D uncertain. Trimming removed 1 base at V and 3 bases at J, with 7 bases between. This CDR3 has 13 amino acids. Germline CDR1 reads MGHRA; CDR2 reads YSYEKL. The CDR3: CASSQGTNYEQYF. In DNA form, the CDR3 reads TGCGCCAGCAGCCAAGGCACTAACTACGAGCAGTACTTC.

Only one count was recorded for this clone. The rearrangement joins TRBV29-1 to TRBJ2-7; 9 bases agree with TRBD1. The J segment lost 1 base and the V segment lost 5 bases, leaving 3 bases of the junction unmatched. The germline gives CDR1 SQVTM, CDR2 ANQGSEA. The CDR3 is 13 amino acids. In DNA, the CDR3 is TGCAGCGTTAGGACAGGGGAATCCTACGAGCAGTACTTC. It is translated as CSVRTGESYEQYF.